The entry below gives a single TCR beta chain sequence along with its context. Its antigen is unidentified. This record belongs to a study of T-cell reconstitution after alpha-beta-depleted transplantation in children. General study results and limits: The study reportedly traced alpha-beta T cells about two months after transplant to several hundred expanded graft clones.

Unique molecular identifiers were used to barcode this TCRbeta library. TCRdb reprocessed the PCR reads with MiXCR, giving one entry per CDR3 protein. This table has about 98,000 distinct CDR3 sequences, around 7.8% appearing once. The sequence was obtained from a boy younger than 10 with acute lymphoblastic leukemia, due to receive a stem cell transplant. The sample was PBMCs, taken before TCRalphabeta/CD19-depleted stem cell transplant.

Here the CDR3 reads CGHSSGNTIYF. The CDR3 DNA is TGCGGCCACAGCTCTGGAAACACCATATATTTT. V and J are TRBV29-1 and TRBJ1-3; D is uncertain. This CDR3 contains 11 residues. In germline, CDR1 is SQVTM, CDR2 ANQGSEA. The full variable domain, with the rest looked up from reference TRBV29-1 and TRBJ1-3, is SAVISQKPSRDICQRGTSLTIQCQVDSQVTMMFWYRQQPGQSLTLIATANQGSEATYESGFVIDKFPISRPNLTFSTLTVSNMSPEDSSIYLCGHSSGNTIYFGEGSWLTVV.